This T cell receptor beta chain emerged from a study of T cell responses to AZD1222 COVID-19 vaccine. With respect to this clone: Its antigen is unknown.

Germline V gives CDR1 MNHEY, CDR2 SMNVEV (reference sequence). The CDR3 runs 15 residues. V was trimmed by 6 bases and J by 2 bases, leaving 17 bases between them. Study outcomes and limitations: Clonal diversity was possibly underestimated, and white British individuals and females predominated among donors. Nearly half of unique spike-specific TCRs reportedly avoided B.1.351 and B.1.1.7 mutated regions. Vaccination with two AZD1222 doses was followed by a rise in Spike-specific TCR breadth and depth.

Profiling relied on immunoSEQ multiplex PCR, and the TCRdb table lists in-frame clones only, not all of them. The repertoire consists of over 130,000 clones, with about nine tenths occurring once and the leading ten covering about 4.5%. This TCR derives from an adult in good health. This sample comprised peripheral blood, obtained on day 0 of AZD1222 vaccination. The genes are TRBV27 and TRBJ2-7; perhaps TRBD1 as D (6 bases). The CDR3 region is CASSTRDTRTYEQYF. CDR3 bases: TGTGCCAGCAGCACCCGGGACACTCGAACCTACGAGCAGTACTTC.